The 13 T cell receptor beta chains below all came from one sample that was sequenced in a study of blood T cell repertoires in COVID-19. Here immunoSEQ multiplex PCR was the method, and the copy in TCRdb shows in-frame clones only, minus some. The top ten hold approximately 2.9% of the sample, which has about 47,000 clones, 70% to 90% seen once. The source material was peripheral blood. These receptor sequences come from a man aged 50-60 years with active COVID-19.

The CDR3 spells CASSSTGGARIGGYTF. CDR3 DNA sequence: TGTGCCAGCAGCTCGACAGGGGGCGCTAGGATCGGCGGCTACACCTTC. This sequence joins TRBV7-2 and TRBJ1-2; 10 bases are shared with TRBD1. Germline V gene lookup returns CDR1 SGHTA and CDR2 FQGNSA. The CDR3 loop spans 16 amino acids. With 4 bases clipped from V and 8 bases from J, the junction kept 13 bases outside the gene matches.

The V gene is TRBV4-3, the J gene TRBJ2-3, with a possible D match to TRBD2 (5 bases). The CDR3 sequence is 14 residues long. The V gene's germline CDR1 is LGHNA and CDR2 YSLEER. Trimming left V 0 bases short and J 3 bases short, with 7 bases between. The CDR3 region is CASSQDSGTDTQYF. CDR3 bases: TGCGCCAGCAGCCAAGATTCGGGGACAGATACGCAGTATTTT.

This clone occurred a few times. The chain carries TRBV4-2 and TRBJ1-6; D is undetermined. The CDR3 covers 22 residues. Germline CDR1 reads LGHNA; CDR2 reads YNFKEQ. Trimming took 0 bases from V and 3 from J, leaving 27 bases between them. The DNA for the CDR3 is TGTGCCAGCAGCCAAGATCCCAGAGGAGGGCGACTCCTGCTTATCTATAATTCACCCCTCCACTTT. Its protein is CASSQDPRGGRLLLIYNSPLHF.

This clone was found a few times. V gene TRBV5-1 combines with J gene TRBJ2-6, with a weak D call TRBD1 (5 bases). The CDR3 runs to 15 residues. Germline V gene lookup returns CDR1 SGHRS and CDR2 YFSETQ. Trimming took off 1 base at V and 4 bases at J, with 9 bases between the two ends. CDR3 protein: CASSLQGSGANVLTF. In DNA, the CDR3 is TGCGCCAGCAGCTTGCAGGGATCCGGGGCCAACGTCCTGACTTTC.

The V gene is TRBV24-1, the J gene TRBJ2-1; 7 nucleotides line up with TRBD1. J gave up 6 bases and V 4 bases, and 5 bases lay outside the gene matches. Germline V gives CDR1 KGHDR, CDR2 SFDVKD. CDR3 length: 14 residues. The CDR3: CATSEPTGINEQFF. CDR3 nucleotide sequence: TGTGCCACCAGTGAACCGACAGGGATCAATGAGCAGTTCTTC.

The rearrangement joins TRBV19 to TRBJ2-2; 8 bases map to TRBD2. V was clipped by 7 bases and J by 7 bases; unmatched bases: 8. Germline V gene data show CDR1 as LNHDA and CDR2 as SQIVND (reference sequence). The CDR3 has 14 residues. Here the CDR3 reads CASTRLANVGELFF. The CDR3 DNA follows: TGTGCCAGTACTCGACTAGCGAACGTCGGGGAGCTGTTTTTT.

CDR3 sequence reads: CASSIWGDRDTDTQYF. The CDR3 DNA is TGTGCCAGTAGTATTTGGGGGGACAGGGACACAGATACGCAGTATTTT. The chain is built from TRBV19 and TRBJ2-3, with 9 bases lining up with TRBD1. The V segment lost 3 bases and the J segment 2 bases; nucleotides outside the gene matches: 6. This CDR3 has 16 amino acids. Looked up from germline, CDR1 is LNHDA and CDR2 is SQIVND (reference sequence). Full variable domain (missing parts from reference TRBV19 and TRBJ2-3): DGGITQSPKYLFRKEGQNVTLSCEQNLNHDAMYWYRQDPGQGLRLIYYSQIVNDFQKGDIAEGYSVSREKKESFPLTVTSAQKNPTAFYLCASSIWGDRDTDTQYFGPGTRLTVL.

This chain joins TRBV7-9 and TRBJ1-1; the D gene is possibly TRBD1 (5 bases). The CDR3 is 13 amino acids. The V gene's germline CDR1 is SEHNR and CDR2 FQNEAQ (reference sequence). V was pared by 5 bases and J by 5 bases, with 12 bases between. CDR3 sequence: CASSATEGTEAFF. CDR3 bases: TGTGCCAGCAGCGCGACGGAGGGGACTGAAGCTTTCTTT.

This chain links TRBV5-5 with TRBJ2-5, with D tentatively TRBD1 (5 bases). V shed 0 bases and J shed 5 bases, with 11 bases lying between them. The V gene's germline CDR1 is SGHKS and CDR2 YYEKEE (reference sequence). This CDR3 spans 14 amino acids. In DNA, the CDR3 is TGTGCCAGCAGCTTGGAACAGGCAAGCGAGACCCAGTACTTC. Protein product: CASSLEQASETQYF.

This chain connects TRBV18 to TRBJ1-2; the match to TRBD1 covers 9 bases. With V trimmed by 2 bases and J by 8 bases, 3 bases remained unmatched. This CDR3 has 13 residues. Germline CDR1 is KGHSH and CDR2 is LQKENI. CDR3 residues: CASSPRQGDGYTF. The CDR3 DNA reads TGTGCCAGCTCACCAAGACAGGGGGACGGCTACACCTTC.

The chain combines TRBV7-2 with TRBJ2-1, with TRBD2 identical over 8 bases. The CDR3 contains 15 residues. V gave up 4 bases and J gave up 8 bases; unmatched junction bases: 10. Germline CDR1 and CDR2: SGHTA and FQGNSA. In DNA, the CDR3 is TGTGCCAGCAGCTCCGCGGGGGGCCGGTTCTATGAGCAGTTCTTC. It is translated as CASSSAGGRFYEQFF.

The genes are TRBV5-1 and TRBJ1-1; perhaps TRBD1 as D (5 bases). The germline gives CDR1 SGHRS, CDR2 YFSETQ. V lost 3 bases to trimming and J lost 4 bases, with 13 bases between them. The CDR3 loop spans 14 amino acids. The DNA of the CDR3 is TGCGCCAGCAGCTCATCCAGGGCCCTCACTGAAGCTTTCTTT. Its protein product is CASSSSRALTEAFF.

CDR3 nucleotide sequence: TGTGCCAGCAGTAGACGGACAGGGGATTTCCCTGAAGCTTTCTTT. It is translated as CASSRRTGDFPEAFF. The chain joins TRBV6-5 to TRBJ1-1, with 9 nucleotides matching TRBD1. Germline assignment: CDR1 MNHEY and CDR2 SVGAGI. Trimming cost V 5 bases and J 6 bases; bases outside gene matches: 10. The CDR3 has 15 amino acids.